This entry features one TCR beta chain sequence. Trimming left V 1 base short and J 5 bases short, with 9 bases between. The CDR3 is 13 amino acids. CDR1 SGHNT and CDR2 YYREEE come from the germline V gene (reference sequence). The sample comes from a study of response to subunit inactivated influenza vaccine. In TCRdb, the RT-PCR reads were re-called with MiXCR into one record per CDR3 protein. The table lists fewer than 700,000 distinct CDR3 sequences, 13% of them singletons. This clonotype was obtained from a man aged 50 to 59 who received an inactivated influenza vaccine. The V and J genes are TRBV5-4 and TRBJ2-5; D ambiguous. The specimen comprised PBMCs from blood, sampled 40 to 50 days after vaccination. The CDR3, as DNA: TGTGCCAGCAGCTTGATGCTGGGGGAGACCCAGTACTTC. This translates into CASSLMLGETQYF.